These T cell receptor beta chains were read from a single sample in a study of neurological immune-mediated disorders. Each CDR3 protein gets one entry after TCRdb re-called the 5' RACE reads with MiXCR. The sample records tens of thousands of distinct CDR3 sequences, more than 5% being singletons. The sequenced sample consisted of CD4+ T cells from blood. These TCRs come from a woman in her 40s in good health. CDR3s include the opening cysteine and the closing phenylalanine or tryptophan. A D gene is named only where the DNA matches it firmly. Some rows have no size entry. The others give once, few or many, or a class for an expanded clone.

clone_size j_call v_call d_call cdr3_nt cdr3_aa
many TRBJ2-3 TRBV28 NA TGTGCCAGCAGTCCCCCACTCCTAGTGGTTACAACAGATACGCAGTATTTT CASSPPLLVVTTDTQYF
many TRBJ2-7 TRBV3-1 NA TGTGCCAGCAGCCAAGAGGGGGGACTCGCATTTCTATCCTACGAGCAGTACTTC CASSQEGGLAFLSYEQYF
many TRBJ1-4 TRBV2 NA TGTGCCAGCAGGACCCCCAGGGTGGCGGATGAAAAACTGTTTTTT CASRTPRVADEKLFF
NA TRBJ2-2 TRBV10-3 NA TGTGCCCTGTCTTTGGGCCCGAACACCGGGAAGCTGTTTTTT CALSLGPNTGKLFF
many TRBJ2-1 TRBV15 TRBD2 TGTGCCACCAGCAGAGATTTAGCGGGAGGGCCTCGTGCTGAGCAGTTCTTC CATSRDLAGGPRAEQFF
few TRBJ2-5 TRBV6-4 TRBD1 TGTGCCAGCAGTCCCCTCGGGACAGGGGGCGGGGAGACCCAGTACTTC CASSPLGTGGGETQYF
many TRBJ2-7 TRBV7-9 TRBD2 TGTGCCAGCAGCTTAGTCACTAGCGGGAGGGAAGAGCAGTACTTC CASSLVTSGREEQYF
many TRBJ1-3 TRBV5-1 NA TGCGCCAGCTCTAGGGGGTCTTCCGGAAACACCATATATTTT CASSRGSSGNTIYF
many TRBJ2-1 TRBV5-1 TRBD2 TGCGCCAGCAGCCCCCGACTAGCGGGAGGAGCCTACAATGAGCAGTTCTTC CASSPRLAGGAYNEQFF
many TRBJ2-5 TRBV2 NA TGTGCCAGCAGTGGAACAGGAGCCCCAGGGGAGACCCAGTACTTC CASSGTGAPGETQYF
many TRBJ2-5 TRBV28 TRBD2 TGTGCCAGCTGTGGGGGGGGAGGGGCAGAGACCCAGTACTTC CASCGGGGAETQYF
many TRBJ1-1 TRBV7-2 TRBD1 TGTGCCAGCAGCTTAGCACAGGGGACTGAAGCTTTCTTT CASSLAQGTEAFF
many TRBJ2-3 TRBV6-6 TRBD2 TGTGCCAGCAGTTACCGGGCGGGAGTGACAGATACGCAGTATTTT CASSYRAGVTDTQYF
many TRBJ2-7 TRBV12-3/TRBV12-4 TRBD1 TGTGCCAGCAGTTTAAGACAGGGGTCCGAGCAGTACTTC CASSLRQGSEQYF
NA TRBJ2-3 TRBV5-1 NA NA CASSFYICLAGTQYF
many TRBJ2-6 TRBV5-6 NA TGTGCCAGCAGCTCGTCCGGACCTGGGGCCAACGTCCTGACTTTC CASSSSGPGANVLTF
many TRBJ2-2 TRBV12-3/TRBV12-4 TRBD2 TGTGCCAGCAGTTTAGCATTAAGGGGCCTAGCGGGGCGTACCGGGGAGCTGTTTTTT CASSLALRGLAGRTGELFF
many TRBJ1-2 TRBV5-1 NA TGCGCCAGCAGTTCGGACGCCAACTATGGCTACACCTTC CASSSDANYGYTF
NA TRBJ2-6 TRBV6-1 TRBD1 TGTGCCAGCAAAGTCGTGGGACAGGCCTCTGGGGCCAACGTCCTGACTTTC CASKVVGQASGANVLTF
many TRBJ1-1 TRBV5-1 NA TGCGCCAGCAGCTGGGGGAGCGACACTGAAGCTTTCTTT CASSWGSDTEAFF
many TRBJ2-7 TRBV7-2 TRBD2 TGTGCCAGCAGCTTAGGTCTAGCGGGAGGGATGAACGAGCAGTACTTC CASSLGLAGGMNEQYF
many TRBJ2-7 TRBV6-5 TRBD1 TGTGCCAGCAGAAAGCCAGGGGGCGGCTACGAGCAGTACTTC CASRKPGGGYEQYF
medium-sized TRBJ2-7 TRBV29-1 NA TGCAGCGTTGAAAACCAGTACGAGCAGTACTTC CSVENQYEQYF
medium-sized TRBJ1-5 TRBV5-1 NA TGCGCCAGCAGCTTGGGGGGGACCCAACAGCCCCAGCATTTT CASSLGGTQQPQHF
many TRBJ2-2 TRBV5-1 NA TGCGCCAGCAGCTTGGGGGCCAGGGCCAACACCGGGGAGCTGTTTTTT CASSLGARANTGELFF
many TRBJ1-1 TRBV20-1 NA TGCAGTGCTCCCCCTGGGGGGAGGAAGAACACTGAAGCTTTCTTT CSAPPGGRKNTEAFF
many TRBJ2-2 TRBV7-8 NA TGTGCCAGCAGCTTTGGTGTGGAGGGGAACACCGGGGAGCTGTTTTTT CASSFGVEGNTGELFF
many TRBJ2-3 TRBV9 NA TGTGCCAGCAGCGTAGTGGGGGTCCATTACACAGATACGCAGTATTTT CASSVVGVHYTDTQYF
many TRBJ2-2 TRBV5-5 NA TGTGCCAGCAGCTTGGAATCCGGTAACACCGGGGAGCTGTTTTTT CASSLESGNTGELFF
many TRBJ2-3 TRBV7-2 TRBD1 TGTGCCAGCAGCCTGGACAGGGCCGCAGATACGCAGTATTTT CASSLDRAADTQYF
many TRBJ2-3 TRBV12-3/TRBV12-4 NA TGTGCCAGCACCACGTGGGGGGTCAGCACAGATACGCAGTATTTT CASTTWGVSTDTQYF
many TRBJ2-1 TRBV20-1 TRBD2 TGCAGTGGGCTGGCGGGAGAGGATTTTCATGAGCAGTTCTTC CSGLAGEDFHEQFF
many TRBJ2-1 TRBV5-1 NA TGCGCCAGCGAAGTTCCGAGAAAAAAGAATGAGCAGTTCTTC CASEVPRKKNEQFF
many TRBJ2-3 TRBV5-1 NA TGCGCCAGCAGCTTTCTTGGGCAGGACACAGATACGCAGTATTTT CASSFLGQDTDTQYF
many TRBJ1-5 TRBV27 NA TGTGCCAGCAGTTTAAGGGTGAATAGGGATCAGCCCCAGCATTTT CASSLRVNRDQPQHF
many TRBJ2-3 TRBV7-2 TRBD1 TGTGCCAGCAGCTTAGACCAGGGGGTAGATACGCAGTATTTT CASSLDQGVDTQYF
many TRBJ1-2 TRBV9 TRBD1 TGTGCCAGCAGCCCAGGACAGGGAAACTATGGCTACACCTTC CASSPGQGNYGYTF
many TRBJ2-5 TRBV5-1 NA TGCGCCAGCAGCTGGGGGACACTGGAGGGCCAAGAGACCCAGTACTTC CASSWGTLEGQETQYF
many TRBJ1-1 TRBV29-1 TRBD1 TGCAGCGTGGGACAGCCTAACACTGAAGCTTTCTTT CSVGQPNTEAFF
many TRBJ1-5 TRBV20-1 TRBD1 TGCAGTGCTGATACAGGGGTTGGTCAGCCCCAGCATTTT CSADTGVGQPQHF
many TRBJ2-7 TRBV7-2 NA TGTGCCAGCAGCTTAACCCAACCGACACGACCCTACGAGCAGTACTTC CASSLTQPTRPYEQYF
many TRBJ1-5 TRBV18 NA TGTGCCAGCTCAAGGGCCCGTCAGGATCCCCAGCATTTT CASSRARQDPQHF
many TRBJ2-7 TRBV3-1 NA TGTGCCAGCAGCCAAGGGTCGGAGCAGTACTTC CASSQGSEQYF
many TRBJ2-1 TRBV29-1 TRBD2 TGCAGCGTCAACACTAGCGGCGAGCAGTTCTTC CSVNTSGEQFF
many TRBJ2-7 TRBV12-3/TRBV12-4 TRBD1 TGTGCCAGCAGCCAGAGGACAGGCTCCTACGAGCAGTACTTC CASSQRTGSYEQYF
many TRBJ1-1 TRBV20-1 NA TGCAGTGCTAGCGAAGGGGCTTCTGAAGCTTTCTTT CSASEGASEAFF
medium-sized TRBJ2-7 TRBV20-1 TRBD2 TGCAGTGCTAGGTGGGCCGTAGCGGGATCCTACGAGCAGTACTTC CSARWAVAGSYEQYF
many TRBJ2-5 TRBV20-1 NA TGCAGTGCTAGCGAGGACAGCCAAGAGACCCAGTACTTC CSASEDSQETQYF